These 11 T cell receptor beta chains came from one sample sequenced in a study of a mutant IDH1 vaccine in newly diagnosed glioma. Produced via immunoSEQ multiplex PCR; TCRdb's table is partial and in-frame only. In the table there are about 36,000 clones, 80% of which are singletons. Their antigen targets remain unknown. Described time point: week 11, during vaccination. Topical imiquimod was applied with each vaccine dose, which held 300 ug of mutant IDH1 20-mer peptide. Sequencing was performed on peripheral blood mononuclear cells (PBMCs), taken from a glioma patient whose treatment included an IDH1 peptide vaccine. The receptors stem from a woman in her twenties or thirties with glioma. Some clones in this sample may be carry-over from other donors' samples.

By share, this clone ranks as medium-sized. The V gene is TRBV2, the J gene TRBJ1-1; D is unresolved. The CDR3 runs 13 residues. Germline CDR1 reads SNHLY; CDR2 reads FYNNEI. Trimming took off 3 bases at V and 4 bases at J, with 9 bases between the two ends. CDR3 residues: CASSEEGRTEAFF. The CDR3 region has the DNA TGTGCCAGCAGTGAGGAGGGTCGCACTGAAGCTTTCTTT.

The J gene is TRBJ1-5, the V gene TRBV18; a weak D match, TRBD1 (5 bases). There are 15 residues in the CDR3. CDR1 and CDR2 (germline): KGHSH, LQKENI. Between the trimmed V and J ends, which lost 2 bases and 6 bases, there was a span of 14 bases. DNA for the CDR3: TGTGCCAGCTCACCAACGGAGGGGCAAGGTCAGCCCCAGCATTTT. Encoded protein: CASSPTEGQGQPQHF.

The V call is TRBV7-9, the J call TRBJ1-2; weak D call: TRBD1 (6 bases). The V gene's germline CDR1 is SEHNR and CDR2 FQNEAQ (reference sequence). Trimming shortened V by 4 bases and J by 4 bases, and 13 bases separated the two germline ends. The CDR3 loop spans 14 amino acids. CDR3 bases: TGTGCCAGCAGCTCGACAGGAACCTCCTATGGCTACACCTTC. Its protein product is CASSSTGTSYGYTF.

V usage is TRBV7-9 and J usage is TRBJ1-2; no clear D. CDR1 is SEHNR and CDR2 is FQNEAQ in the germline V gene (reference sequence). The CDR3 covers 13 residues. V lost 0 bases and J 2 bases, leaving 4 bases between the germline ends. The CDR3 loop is CASSLALNYGYTF. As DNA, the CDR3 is TGTGCCAGCAGCTTAGCACTGAACTATGGCTACACCTTC.

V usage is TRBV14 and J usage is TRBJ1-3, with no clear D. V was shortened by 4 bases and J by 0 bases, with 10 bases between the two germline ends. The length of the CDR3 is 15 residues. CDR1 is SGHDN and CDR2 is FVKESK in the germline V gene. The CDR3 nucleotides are TGTGCCAGCAGCCCCCGACACCACTCTGGAAACACCATATATTTT. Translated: CASSPRHHSGNTIYF.

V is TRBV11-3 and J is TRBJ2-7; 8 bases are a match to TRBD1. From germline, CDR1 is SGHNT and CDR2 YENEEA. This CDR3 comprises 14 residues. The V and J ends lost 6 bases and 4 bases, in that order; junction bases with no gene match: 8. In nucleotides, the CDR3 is TGTGCCAGCAGGAGGGCAGGGGGCATGTACGAGCAGTACTTC. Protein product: CASRRAGGMYEQYF.

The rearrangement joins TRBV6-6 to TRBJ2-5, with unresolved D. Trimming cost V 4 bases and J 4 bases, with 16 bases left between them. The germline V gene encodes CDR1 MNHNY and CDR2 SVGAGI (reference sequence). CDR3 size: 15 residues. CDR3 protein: CASSSKGLSRETQYF. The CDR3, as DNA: TGTGCCAGCAGTTCTAAGGGTCTAAGTAGAGAGACCCAGTACTTC.

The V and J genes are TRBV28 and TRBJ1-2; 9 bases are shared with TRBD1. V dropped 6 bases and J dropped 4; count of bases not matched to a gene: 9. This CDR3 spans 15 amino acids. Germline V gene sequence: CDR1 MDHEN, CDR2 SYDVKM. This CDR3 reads CASSPPGTGFYGYTF. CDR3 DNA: TGTGCCAGCAGCCCCCCGGGGACAGGGTTCTATGGCTACACCTTC.

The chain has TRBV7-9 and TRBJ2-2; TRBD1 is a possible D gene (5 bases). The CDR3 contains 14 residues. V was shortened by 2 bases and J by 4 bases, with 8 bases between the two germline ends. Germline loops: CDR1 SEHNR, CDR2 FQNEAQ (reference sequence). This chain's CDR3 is CASSLQGTTGELFF. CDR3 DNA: TGTGCCAGCAGCTTACAGGGTACCACCGGGGAGCTGTTTTTT.

The CDR3 protein is CASSNPLRGAEQYF. CDR3 coding DNA: TGTGCCAGCAGCAACCCGCTCCGCGGAGCCGAGCAGTACTTC. The chain couples TRBV9 to TRBJ2-7; the D is unclear. Germline V gives CDR1 SGDLS, CDR2 YYNGEE. V was trimmed by 4 bases and J by 6 bases, leaving 17 bases between them. This CDR3 spans 14 amino acids.

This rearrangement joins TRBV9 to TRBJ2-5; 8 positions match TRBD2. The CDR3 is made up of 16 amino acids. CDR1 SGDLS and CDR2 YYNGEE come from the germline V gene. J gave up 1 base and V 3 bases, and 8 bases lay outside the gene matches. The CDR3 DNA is TGTGCCAGCAGCGGAGGGGTTAGCGGGGTCCAAGAGACCCAGTACTTC. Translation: CASSGGVSGVQETQYF.